The sequence of this T cell receptor (beta chain) was determined in a study of blood T cell repertoires in COVID-19. Study in general: Both acute and convalescent COVID-19 samples were obtained from the United States, Italy and Spain. From T cells, B-cell-depleted T cells, or PBMCs came the material, which was cDNA or gDNA.

In the study's own analysis: By means of reference gene primer amplification, nucleated cell counts were estimated. The repertoire was sequenced with immunoSEQ multiplex PCR; TCRdb's copy has only in-frame clones and lacks some. V and J calls and clone size are given by that table; D and trimming were obtained from the DNA. The table lists under 200,000 clones, around 83% of them singletons. The CDR3 is 16 amino acids. The junction had 5 bases not matched to a gene; V was cut back by 0 bases and J by 4 bases. Germline lookup yields CDR1 SGHKS and CDR2 YYEKEE (reference sequence). Sequencing was carried out using peripheral blood. The TCR comes from a woman aged 40-49 years with acute or convalescent COVID-19. The V and J genes are TRBV5-5 and TRBJ2-7, with 12 bases lining up with TRBD1. CDR3 nucleotides: TGTGCCAGCAGCTTGGGGGACAGGGGGCGCGTTTACGAGCAGTACTTC. Translating gives CASSLGDRGRVYEQYF.